This T cell receptor beta chain was obtained from a study of blood T cell repertoires in COVID-19. The CDR3 is 18 amino acids. Trimming removed 4 bases from V and 5 bases from J, with 25 bases in between. Germline V gives CDR1 SGHRS, CDR2 YFSETQ. Sequenced by immunoSEQ multiplex PCR; TCRdb stores in-frame clones only, minus some. The sample comprises about 240,000 clones, 70% to 85% of which are singletons, and roughly 10% rests with the top ten. The rearrangement joins TRBV5-1 to TRBJ2-1; D may be TRBD2 (7 bases). The TCR originated in a woman of 80 years or more with acute or convalescent COVID-19. The source material was peripheral blood. The DNA of the CDR3 is TGCGCCAGCAGCCAGCGCTACGACTGGGGGGGCCGGGACAATGAGCAGTTCTTC. The encoded protein is CASSQRYDWGGRDNEQFF.